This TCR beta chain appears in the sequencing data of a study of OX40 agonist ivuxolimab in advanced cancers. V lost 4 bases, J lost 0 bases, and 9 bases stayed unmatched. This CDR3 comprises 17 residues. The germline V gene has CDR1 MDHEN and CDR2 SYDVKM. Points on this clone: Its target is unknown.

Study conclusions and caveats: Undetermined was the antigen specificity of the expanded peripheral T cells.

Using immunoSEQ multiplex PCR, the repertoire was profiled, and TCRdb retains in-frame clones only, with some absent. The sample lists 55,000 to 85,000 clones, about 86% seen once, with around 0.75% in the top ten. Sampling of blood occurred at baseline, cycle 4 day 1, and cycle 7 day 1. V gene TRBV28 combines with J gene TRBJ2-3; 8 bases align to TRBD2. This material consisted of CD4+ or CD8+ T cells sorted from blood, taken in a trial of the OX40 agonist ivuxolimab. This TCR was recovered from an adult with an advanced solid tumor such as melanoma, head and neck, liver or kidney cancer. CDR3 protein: CASSSPGTRASTDTQYF. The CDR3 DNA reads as TGTGCCAGCAGTTCCCCCGGGACTAGAGCTAGCACAGATACGCAGTATTTT.